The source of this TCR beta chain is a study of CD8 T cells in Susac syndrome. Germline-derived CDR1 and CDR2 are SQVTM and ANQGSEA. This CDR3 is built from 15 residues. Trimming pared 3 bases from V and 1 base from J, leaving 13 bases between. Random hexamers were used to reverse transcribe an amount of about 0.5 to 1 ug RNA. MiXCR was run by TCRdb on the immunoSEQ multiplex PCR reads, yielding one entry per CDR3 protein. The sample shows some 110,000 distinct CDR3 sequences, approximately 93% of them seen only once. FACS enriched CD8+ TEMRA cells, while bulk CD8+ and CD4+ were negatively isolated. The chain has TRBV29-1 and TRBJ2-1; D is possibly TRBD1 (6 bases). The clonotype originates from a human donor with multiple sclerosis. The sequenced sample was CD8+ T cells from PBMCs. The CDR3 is CSVDAERGSYNEQFF. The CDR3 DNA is TGCAGCGTTGATGCCGAGAGGGGGTCCTACAATGAGCAGTTCTTC.